This T cell receptor (beta chain) emerged from a study of T cell responses to AZD1222 COVID-19 vaccine (dated by TCRdb to the early 2020s). Turning to the overall study: AZD1222 recipients given second doses at about 4 weeks or at about 12 weeks were pooled, since spike-specific TCR depth and breadth were not found to differ between the two schedules. TCR sequencing was performed for fewer than 250 trial participants, of whom approximately 200 were given two doses of AZD1222 and 26 were given two doses of MenACWY control vaccine. Trial participants were enrolled by age into 18-55, 56-69 and 70-plus year subgroups, with roughly 150, 30 and 60 TCR-sequenced participants respectively. Study-wide conclusions, independent of this receptor: Nearly half of unique spike-specific TCRs reportedly recognized epitopes outside regions mutated in the B.1.351 and B.1.1.7 variants. After two AZD1222 doses, both the breadth and the depth of spike-specific TCRs were significantly higher than at day 0 and than in MenACWY recipients. Conclusions about previously exposed vaccinees are limited, since just six AZD1222 recipients were seropositive for SARS-CoV-2 at baseline. Participants were mostly white British and included more females than males, and it was suggested by the authors that clonal diversity may have been underestimated. CD4 TCRs associated with the vaccine covered the entire spike protein, and the dominant responses were in regions 160-218 and 743-854. The 56-69-year group was small, and its depth increase did not reach significance, likely because of low power. Because no samples from the day 14 peak response were available, repertoires could be characterized only after the peak T cell response.

The CDR3 regions of human TCRbeta chains were analyzed by immunosequencing. On the study's bioinformatics: TCRs in the repertoires were compared against a reference library of SARS-CoV-2-specific TCRs that had been generated with the MIRA antigen-specificity platform. Breadth was defined as the fraction of unique TCRs that were SARS-CoV-2-associated. Depth was defined as the fraction of total T cells that were SARS-CoV-2-associated. Using the MIRA data, each spike-specific TCR was mapped to the spike region that the TCR reacts to and placed in a CD4 or CD8 class. Log10-transformed breadth and depth values were compared by one-way ANOVA with Sidak's multiple comparisons tests. This immuneACCESS table, as held by TCRdb, lists in-frame sequences with V and J called but not all clones. Of the missing ones, under half trace to an unresolved V gene in checked studies; the others have no known cause. V, J and clone size are those of that table, while D and trimming were read from the DNA. The sample table shows approximately 100,000 clones, and about 92% are seen once. The ten largest make up 4% to 5.5% of the sample.

The time point label, as the study defines it: baseline before first vaccination. The vaccinee samples were drawn from two UK trials, COV001 and COV002, one of which was a single-blind randomized controlled phase 2/3 trial testing AZD1222 (ChAdOx1 nCoV-19) in healthy adults. For TCRbeta chain sequencing, PBMC samples from trial participants were taken at day 0 and at day 28 after the second dose. As to this clone: The antigen it binds to is not known. No base quality values were provided; no much bigger clone lies one nucleotide off.

Here the sequenced sample was peripheral blood, taken on day 0 of AZD1222 vaccination. The receptor's source is an adult in good health.

The CDR3 protein sequence reads: CASSQGVVNQPQHF. The base sequence is TGTGCCAGCAGTCAAGGAGTGGTAAATCAGCCCCAGCATTTT. Recombination connected TRBV6-1 to TRBJ1-5, with no reliable assignment of the D segment. V lost 5 bases and J lost 4 bases; the stretch between them is 12 bases long. Based on the germline V gene, the CDR1 and CDR2 sequences are MNHNS and SASEGT. From cysteine to phenylalanine, the CDR3 is 14 amino acids long. The read is trimmed to its CDR3 DNA, 42 bases read in frame from base 1.